This TCR beta chain derives from a study of cytomegalovirus exposure and HLA in healthy donors. General study points: With high specificity and sensitivity, the classifier reportedly diagnosed cytomegalovirus status.

This clone came up a few times. Its specificity is unknown. The CDR3 totals 13 residues. The V and J ends lost 0 bases and 5 bases respectively, with 9 bases between them. Germline V gene lookup returns CDR1 GTSNPN and CDR2 SVGIG (reference sequence). The PCR was carried out with 60 Vbeta primers and 13 Jbeta primers. TCRdb's table, derived via immunoSEQ multiplex PCR, lists solely in-frame clones and lacks some. The sample includes roughly 160,000 clones, approximately 80% of them seen just once. The sequenced sample was PBMCs. The chain joins TRBV30 to TRBJ2-3, with D maybe TRBD1 (6 bases). This clonotype originated in a man aged 18 to 29 in good health and CMV-seropositive. Here the CDR3 DNA reads TGTGCCTGGAGTGTACTAGGGGGAGATACGCAGTATTTT. It codes for CAWSVLGGDTQYF.